The 15 T cell receptor beta chains below were found in one sample sequenced in a study of regulatory T cells in long-lasting Graves disease. Indicated time point: persistent/refractory GD, antithyroid drugs over 5 years with positive TRAb. PBMCs were the source of the RNA used for TCR sequencing. The authors built TCR beta libraries using iRepertoire HTBI primers and Arm-PCR of CDR3 regions. TCRdb recomputed calls from the multiplex PCR reads with MiXCR, one row per CDR3 protein. The profile covers 400,000 or so distinct CDR3 sequences, with less than 25% appearing a single time and less than 25% taken by the ten largest. This sample comprised peripheral blood mononuclear cells (PBMCs), obtained when the disease was refractory, from a patient treated with antithyroid drugs. Every receptor here comes from a female donor with Graves disease.

The rearrangement joins TRBV20-1 to TRBJ1-1, with D unresolved. The CDR3 runs 14 residues. Trimming removed 5 bases at V and 4 bases at J, with 17 bases between. Germline CDR1 and CDR2: DFQATT and SNEGSKA (reference sequence). The CDR3 protein is CSADNSAGSTEAFF. CDR3 DNA: TGCAGTGCTGATAACAGTGCCGGGAGCACTGAAGCTTTCTTT.

This clonotype was detected many times. The chain carries TRBV6-2 or TRBV6-3 and TRBJ1-1; D is uncertain. Germline V lookup: CDR1 MNHEY, CDR2 SVGEGT. The V and J ends lost 7 bases and 1 base respectively, with 10 bases between them. This CDR3 is 13 amino acids long. The CDR3 loop reads CASNWGANTEAFF. For the CDR3, the DNA is TGTGCCAGCAACTGGGGAGCGAACACTGAAGCTTTCTTT.

The chain employs TRBV20-1 and TRBJ2-7; tentative D call: TRBD2 (5 bases). This CDR3 has 13 amino acids. V lost 4 bases and J 6 bases, leaving 16 bases between the germline ends. Germline V gene lookup returns CDR1 DFQATT and CDR2 SNEGSKA (reference sequence). CDR3 DNA sequence: TGCAGTGCTAATAGATACAAGGACTCCGAGCAGTACTTC. Its protein is CSANRYKDSEQYF.

This clonotype was observed many times. This chain uses TRBV20-1 with TRBJ2-5; D tentatively reads TRBD1 or TRBD2 (5 bases each). Germline loops: CDR1 DFQATT, CDR2 SNEGSKA (reference sequence). V was shortened by 2 bases and J by 1 base, with 11 bases between the two germline ends. The CDR3 contains 14 residues. CDR3 nucleotide sequence: TGCAGTGCTAGAAACCGGGACCTCCAAGAGACCCAGTACTTC. Its translation: CSARNRDLQETQYF.

This clonotype showed up many times. The V gene is TRBV2, the J gene TRBJ1-2; maybe TRBD1 (6 bases). Germline loops: CDR1 SNHLY, CDR2 FYNNEI. Between the trimmed V and J ends, which lost 5 bases and 0 bases, there was a span of 10 bases. This CDR3 comprises 14 residues. The CDR3 DNA is TGTGCCAGCAGTCGGGACACTTCTAACTATGGCTACACCTTC. This encodes CASSRDTSNYGYTF.

In this sample, this clonotype turned up once. The V call is TRBV5-1, the J call TRBJ1-2, with D unresolved. Germline V gene data show CDR1 as SGHRS and CDR2 as YFSETQ. CDR3 length equals 14 residues. V was pared by 0 bases and J by 3 bases, with 9 bases between. As DNA, the CDR3 is TGCGCCAGCAGCTTGGCCTGGAGGGACTATGGCTACACCTTC. Protein product: CASSLAWRDYGYTF.

In its sample, this clonotype was seen many times. The V gene is TRBV12-3 or TRBV12-4, the J gene TRBJ2-7; 12 bases align to TRBD2. The V and J ends lost 6 bases and 4 bases, in that order; junction bases with no gene match: 7. The length of the CDR3 is 15 residues. The chain's CDR3 is CASSPRTSGNYEQYF. CDR3 nucleotide sequence: TGTGCCAGCAGCCCCCGGACTAGCGGGAATTACGAGCAGTACTTC.

In this sample, this clonotype turned up a few times. This may arise from a read error, as a much more abundant clone is one base away. The rearrangement uses TRBV28 and TRBJ2-5, with a possible D match to TRBD1 (5 bases). The V gene's germline CDR1 is MDHEN and CDR2 SYDVKM. Trimming took 1 base from V and 0 from J, leaving 9 bases between them. The CDR3 is made up of 15 amino acids. CDR3 nucleotides: TGTGCCAGCAGTTTATCGATAGGGGACCAAGAGACCCAGTACTTC. This encodes CASSLSIGDQETQYF.

This clonotype was detected a few times. V and J are TRBV9 and TRBJ1-3; weak D call: TRBD1 (5 bases). The V and J ends lost 4 bases and 5 bases respectively, with 19 bases between them. The CDR3 contains 16 residues. The V gene's germline CDR1 is SGDLS and CDR2 YYNGEE. Here the CDR3 reads CASSNPPGRTRNTIYF. As DNA, the CDR3 is TGTGCCAGCAGCAACCCTCCAGGGCGAACCCGAAACACCATATATTTT.

With regard to this clonotype: Germline and junction disagree at one end, which may indicate a read error. The chain couples TRBV7-2 to TRBJ1-6; D is undetermined. This CDR3 has 14 amino acids. Germline assignment: CDR1 SGHTA and CDR2 FQGNSA. The CDR3 loop is CASSSTVSNSSLHF. CDR3 DNA: TGTGCCAGCAGCTCCACCGTTTCCAATTCATCCCTCCACTTT. The full variable domain, rest sourced from reference TRBV7-2 and TRBJ1-6, is GAGVSQSPSNKVTEKGKDVELRCDPISGHTALYWYRQSLGQGLEFLIYFQGNSAPDKSGLPSDRFSAERTGGSVSTLTIQRTQQEDSAVYLCASSSTVSNSSLHFGNGTRLTVT.

V and J are TRBV4-3 and TRBJ1-2, with D possibly matching TRBD1 (5 bases). The CDR3 is 16 amino acids. Trimming took 0 bases from V and 2 from J, leaving 13 bases between them. Germline V lookup: CDR1 LGHNA, CDR2 YSLEER. CDR3 DNA: TGCGCCAGCAGCCAAGATCCAGGGTGGGAGAACTATGGCTACACCTTC. Amino acid sequence: CASSQDPGWENYGYTF.

In this sample, this clonotype turned up many times. V is TRBV20-1 and J is TRBJ1-1, with TRBD1 as a possible D gene (5 bases). The V end lost 0 bases, the J end lost 5 bases, and 19 bases lay between the germline ends. Germline V gene sequence: CDR1 DFQATT, CDR2 SNEGSKA (reference sequence). The length of the CDR3 is 16 residues. CDR3 loop: CSAREYRSRGGTEAFF. The CDR3 coding sequence is TGCAGTGCTAGAGAGTACAGGAGTAGAGGAGGGACTGAAGCTTTCTTT.

The rearrangement uses TRBV4-1 and TRBJ1-5; D is unclear. The CDR3 loop spans 15 amino acids. V lost 2 bases, J lost 4 bases, and 12 bases lay in between. In germline, CDR1 is MGHRA, CDR2 YSYEKL. The CDR3, as DNA: TGCGCCAGCAGCCAAATCGGCGGCAGAAATCAGCCCCAGCATTTT. Encoded protein: CASSQIGGRNQPQHF.

This clonotype was recorded a few times. The chain combines TRBV28 with TRBJ2-2; 11 nucleotides agree with TRBD2. Trimming at V came to 4 bases and at J to 0 bases, leaving 7 bases not matched to a gene. Germline CDR1 and CDR2: MDHEN and SYDVKM. The CDR3 runs to 18 residues. As DNA, the CDR3 is TGTGCCAGCAGTTGGCTAGCGGGAGGTTTTGCGAACACCGGGGAGCTGTTTTTT. Residues: CASSWLAGGFANTGELFF.

The CDR3 DNA reads TGTGCCAGCAGCTTAACCTCGCCGGGGTCGGGCGACACCGGGGAGCTGTTTTTT. As protein: CASSLTSPGSGDTGELFF. The chain combines TRBV11-2 with TRBJ2-2; a weak D match, TRBD2 (5 bases). The germline V gene encodes CDR1 SGHAT and CDR2 FQNNGV. V was cut by 2 bases and J by 3 bases, with 19 bases left in between. The CDR3 runs 18 residues.